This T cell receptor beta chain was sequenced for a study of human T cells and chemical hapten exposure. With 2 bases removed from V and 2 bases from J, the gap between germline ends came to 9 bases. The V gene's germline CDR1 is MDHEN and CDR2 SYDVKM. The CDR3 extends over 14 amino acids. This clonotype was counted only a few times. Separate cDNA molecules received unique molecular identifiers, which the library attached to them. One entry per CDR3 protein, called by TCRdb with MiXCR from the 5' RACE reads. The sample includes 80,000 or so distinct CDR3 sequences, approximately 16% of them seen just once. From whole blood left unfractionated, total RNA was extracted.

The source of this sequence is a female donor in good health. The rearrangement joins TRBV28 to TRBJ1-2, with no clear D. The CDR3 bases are TGTGCCAGCAGTTTACTTGGCAGGAACTATGGCTACACCTTC. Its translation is CASSLLGRNYGYTF.